This entry lists 5 T cell receptor beta chains sequenced from one sample in a study of identifying expanded T cells in peripheral blood. Here immunoSEQ multiplex PCR was the method, and the copy in TCRdb shows in-frame clones only, minus some. This sample carries 100,000 or so clones, 70% to 90% of them seen once, and the ten largest clones take 12% to 15%. The sequenced material came from blood. These receptor sequences come from a person aged 18 to 70 in good health.

This clone was seen a single time. The chain couples TRBV28 to TRBJ1-4, with D possibly matching TRBD1 (5 bases). CDR1 and CDR2 from the germline V gene are MDHEN and SYDVKM. Trimming shortened V by 5 bases and J by 5 bases, and 15 bases separated the two germline ends. The CDR3 extends over 15 amino acids. CDR3 nucleotide sequence: TGTGCCAGCAGTCCCGGGGGGTCGGGGAATGAAAAACTGTTTTTT. It encodes CASSPGGSGNEKLFF.

J is TRBJ1-1 and V is TRBV2; the D is unclear. CDR3 length: 16 amino acids. Trimming removed 6 bases from V and 0 bases from J, with 17 bases in between. From germline, CDR1 is SNHLY and CDR2 FYNNEI. The CDR3 nucleotides read TGTGCCAGCAGGACGGCAAGGGTCGCCTTGAACACTGAAGCTTTCTTT. Its protein product is CASRTARVALNTEAFF.

The chain couples TRBV21-1 to TRBJ2-7; TRBD1, the D gene given by the table, was not confirmed from the DNA. TRBV21-1 is an annotated pseudogene. The CDR3 totals 16 residues. The CDR3 nucleotides read TGTGCCAGCAGCCGGATTGGGGACAGGTTCTCCTACGAGCAGTACTTC. It translates to CASSRIGDRFSYEQYF.

The chain joins TRBV12-1 to TRBJ2-7; TRBD2 is the table's D call and was not checked against the DNA. TRBV12-1 is classified as a pseudogene. The CDR3 is 14 amino acids. CDR3 residues: CAAAPQMRSDEQYF. CDR3 coding DNA: TGTGCAGCAGCCCCCCAGATGAGGTCAGACGAGCAGTACTTC.

This clone is a singleton in its sample. V usage is TRBV7-2 and J usage is TRBJ1-1; tentative D call: TRBD1 (6 bases). The germline V and J ends were trimmed by 1 base and 0 bases, with 9 bases remaining between them. The CDR3 covers 15 residues. CDR1 and CDR2 from the germline V gene are SGHTA and FQGNSA. For the CDR3, the DNA is TGTGCCAGCAGCTTAGACAGGGCCTTGAACACTGAAGCTTTCTTT. As protein: CASSLDRALNTEAFF.